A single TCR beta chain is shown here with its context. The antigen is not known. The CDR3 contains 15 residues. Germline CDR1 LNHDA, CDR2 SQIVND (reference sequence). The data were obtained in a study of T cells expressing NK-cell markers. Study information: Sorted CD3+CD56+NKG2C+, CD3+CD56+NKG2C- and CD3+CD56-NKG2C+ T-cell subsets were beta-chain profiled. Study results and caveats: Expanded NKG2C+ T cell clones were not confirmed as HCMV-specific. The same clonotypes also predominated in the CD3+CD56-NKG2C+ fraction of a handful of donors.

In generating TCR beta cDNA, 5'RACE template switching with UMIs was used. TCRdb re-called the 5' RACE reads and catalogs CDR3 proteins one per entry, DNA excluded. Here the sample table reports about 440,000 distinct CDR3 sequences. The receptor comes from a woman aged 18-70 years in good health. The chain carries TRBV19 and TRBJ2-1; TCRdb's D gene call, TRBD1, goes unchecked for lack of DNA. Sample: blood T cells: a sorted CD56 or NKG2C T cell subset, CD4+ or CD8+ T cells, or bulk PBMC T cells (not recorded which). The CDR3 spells CASSIWGQGINEQFF.